Shown below are 19 T cell receptor beta chains from a single sample sequenced in a study of T cell changes during pregnancy in multiple sclerosis. Only in-frame clones appear in the TCRdb table, and some are missing; sequencing was by immunoSEQ multiplex PCR. The table shows roughly 60,000 clones, with roughly 91% occurring only once. Sequenced here: peripheral blood, sampled before pregnancy. The receptors come from a female donor with multiple sclerosis, enrolled in a pregnancy study.

This sequence joins TRBV4-3 and TRBJ2-2; D ambiguous. V was clipped by 4 bases and J by 1 base, with 16 bases between them. The CDR3 sequence is 17 residues long. In germline, CDR1 is LGHNA, CDR2 YSLEER. The CDR3 coding sequence is TGCGCCAGCAGCCGCTTCCGGCCGGGTGGGAACACCGGGGAGCTGTTTTTT. Amino acid sequence: CASSRFRPGGNTGELFF.

This clone was detected only once. This chain joins TRBV9 and TRBJ1-4; D is undetermined. V lost 0 bases and J lost 7, with 16 bases in between. The CDR3 spans 16 residues. Germline CDR1 SGDLS, CDR2 YYNGEE. CDR3 sequence (DNA): TGTGCCAGCAGCGTAGCGGCAGGAGGAAAGGCTGAAAAACTGTTTTTT. This encodes CASSVAAGGKAEKLFF.

This clone came up once. The chain combines TRBV6-6 with TRBJ2-7; 8 bases agree with TRBD1. Unmatched junction bases numbered 10, after V lost 6 bases and J lost 3 bases. Germline CDR1 and CDR2: MNHNY and SVGAGI (reference sequence). This CDR3 contains 15 residues. CDR3 residues: CASSPTDRGGYEQYF. In DNA form, the CDR3 reads TGTGCCAGCAGCCCAACCGACAGGGGCGGCTACGAGCAGTACTTC.

The genes are TRBV19 and TRBJ1-5; D perhaps matches TRBD1 (5 bases). V lost 8 bases to trimming and J lost 1 base, with 9 bases between them. Germline V gives CDR1 LNHDA, CDR2 SQIVND (reference sequence). The CDR3 runs to 13 residues. The CDR3 DNA reads as TGTGCCAGTGGGGAGGGGAGCAATCAGCCCCAGCATTTT. This translates into CASGEGSNQPQHF.

The chain employs TRBV13 and TRBJ2-1; 11 bases map to TRBD2. CDR1 and CDR2 (germline): PRHDT, FYEKMQ (reference sequence). The V and J ends lost 5 bases and 6 bases, in that order; junction bases with no gene match: 9. This CDR3 region has 16 residues. CDR3 bases: TGTGCCAGCAGCACCGCTAGCGGGGGGCGTGCCAATGAGCAGTTCTTC. It yields the protein CASSTASGGRANEQFF.

V is TRBV7-8 and J is TRBJ2-1; the match to TRBD1 covers 9 bases. Germline lookup yields CDR1 SGHVS and CDR2 FQNEAQ. V gave up 3 bases and J gave up 8 bases; unmatched junction bases: 5. The CDR3 totals 14 residues. The CDR3 spells CASSFDRGGDEQFF. The CDR3 bases are TGTGCCAGCAGCTTCGACAGGGGGGGCGATGAGCAGTTCTTC.

This chain links TRBV27 with TRBJ2-4; 8 bases agree with TRBD2. CDR1 is MNHEY and CDR2 is SMNVEV in the germline V gene (reference sequence). J was trimmed by 1 base and V by 8 bases; bases with no gene match: 1. The CDR3 runs to 13 residues. CDR3 bases: TGTGCCAGCCGGGGGGGGGCCAAAAACATTCAGTACTTC. This codes for CASRGGAKNIQYF.

The chain joins TRBV7-2 to TRBJ2-3, with 9 nucleotides matching TRBD2. The CDR3 is 16 amino acids. Germline lookup yields CDR1 SGHTA and CDR2 FQGNSA. Trimming at V came to 1 base and at J to 8 bases, leaving 10 bases not matched to a gene. The CDR3 region is CASSLDPRGGRGTQYF. CDR3 sequence (DNA): TGTGCCAGCAGCTTAGATCCGCGGGGGGGCCGGGGTACGCAGTATTTT.

The chain employs TRBV18 and TRBJ1-5; D gene unclear. V dropped 2 bases and J dropped 0 bases, with 11 bases sitting between them. Germline loops: CDR1 KGHSH, CDR2 LQKENI. The CDR3 runs to 16 residues. CDR3 amino acids: CASSPFALNSNQPQHF. The CDR3, as DNA: TGTGCCAGCTCACCATTCGCCCTAAATAGCAATCAGCCCCAGCATTTT.

The gene calls are TRBV2 and TRBJ2-5; D possibly corresponds to TRBD2 (5 bases). V lost 8 bases and J lost 0, with 13 bases in between. Germline V gene data show CDR1 as SNHLY and CDR2 as FYNNEI. The CDR3 spans 14 residues. The CDR3 DNA reads as TGTGCCAGCCGGAGGACTCCGTACCAAGAGACCCAGTACTTC. Its protein is CASRRTPYQETQYF. Full variable domain (remainder filled in from reference TRBV2 and TRBJ2-5): EPEVTQTPSHQVTQMGQEVILRCVPISNHLYFYWYRQILGQKVEFLVSFYNNEISEKSEIFDDQFSVERPDGSNFTLKIRSTKLEDSAMYFCASRRTPYQETQYFGPGTRLLVL.

The CDR3 DNA sequence: TGTGCCAGCAGCCCGCCGGACTATGGCTACACCTTC. Protein product: CASSPPDYGYTF. The chain carries TRBV7-3 and TRBJ1-2; D is uncertain. V lost 5 bases, J lost 3 bases, and 7 bases lay in between. Germline CDR1 reads SGHTA; CDR2 reads FQGTGA. The CDR3 runs to 12 residues. The full variable domain, completed using reference TRBV7-3 and TRBJ1-2, is GAGVSQTPSNKVTEKGKYVELRCDPISGHTALYWYRQSLGQGPEFLIYFQGTGAADDSGLPNDRFFAVRPEGSVSTLKIQRTERGDSAVYLCASSPPDYGYTFGSGTRLTVV.

The chain uses TRBV27 and TRBJ2-3, with a possible D match to TRBD1 (6 bases). The CDR3 is 15 amino acids. Germline V gene lookup returns CDR1 MNHEY and CDR2 SMNVEV (reference sequence). The V gene lost 3 bases and the J gene lost 7 bases, with 17 bases spanning the gap. Here the CDR3 DNA reads TGTGCCAGCAGTTTGAGGGCAGGGGTAGGAAATACGCAGTATTTT. It specifies CASSLRAGVGNTQYF.

V usage is TRBV10-3 and J usage is TRBJ2-3, with a weak D call TRBD2 (5 bases). Trimming took off 8 bases at V and 0 bases at J, with 6 bases between the two ends. The CDR3 extends over 12 amino acids. CDR1 is ENHRY and CDR2 is SYGVKD in the germline V gene. The CDR3 loop reads CAIGESTDTQYF. CDR3 bases: TGTGCCATCGGGGAGAGCACAGATACGCAGTATTTT.

The chain carries TRBV9 and TRBJ1-3; no clear D. This CDR3 is 15 amino acids long. CDR1 is SGDLS and CDR2 is YYNGEE in the germline V gene. Trimming pared 1 base from V and 0 bases from J, leaving 8 bases between. Here the CDR3 reads CASSVLAASGNTIYF. The CDR3 DNA reads TGTGCCAGCAGCGTATTAGCGGCCTCTGGAAACACCATATATTTT.

As DNA, the CDR3 is TGTGCCAGCAGTTTATGGGGGGGTCGGGGGAATGAAAAACTGTTTTTT. This gives the protein CASSLWGGRGNEKLFF. This chain uses TRBV27 with TRBJ1-4; a weak D match, TRBD1 (5 bases). Germline V gives CDR1 MNHEY, CDR2 SMNVEV (reference sequence). Trimming removed 1 base at V and 5 bases at J, with 14 bases between. The CDR3 has 16 residues. Supplemented by reference TRBV27 and TRBJ1-4, the full variable domain reads EAQVTQNPRYLITVTGKKLTVTCSQNMNHEYMSWYRQDPGLGLRQIYYSMNVEVTDKGDVPEGYKVSRKEKRNFPLILESPSPNQTSLYFCASSLWGGRGNEKLFFGSGTQLSVL.

In nucleotides, the CDR3 is TGTGCCAGCAGTGTCCTACCCCCACGAAAGGGGCTATGGGGCACAGATACGCAGTATTTT. Protein: CASSVLPPRKGLWGTDTQYF. V gene TRBV9 combines with J gene TRBJ2-3, with a possible D match to TRBD1 (5 bases). V gave up 5 bases and J gave up 1 base, with 29 bases separating them. The CDR3 totals 20 residues. Germline V gene lookup returns CDR1 SGDLS and CDR2 YYNGEE.

This clone occurred once. The chain has TRBV9 and TRBJ2-3, with 11 nucleotides matching TRBD2. The germline V gene encodes CDR1 SGDLS and CDR2 YYNGEE. The CDR3 totals 15 residues. Unmatched junction bases numbered 0, after V lost 0 bases and J lost 3 bases. CDR3 protein: CASSVGLAGTDTQYF. The DNA for the CDR3 is TGTGCCAGCAGCGTAGGACTAGCGGGGACAGATACGCAGTATTTT.

The rearrangement links TRBV7-9 to TRBJ1-1; possibly TRBD1 for D (5 bases). CDR3 length: 15 residues. V shed 5 bases and J shed 0 bases, with 13 bases lying between them. CDR1 and CDR2 from the germline V gene are SEHNR and FQNEAQ (reference sequence). CDR3 region: CASSPRGGMNTEAFF. CDR3 DNA: TGTGCCAGCAGCCCCCGGGGGGGAATGAACACTGAAGCTTTCTTT.

Written as DNA, the CDR3 is TGCGCCAGCAGCTTGGAGGCTAGCGGGGGCTACGAGCAGTACTTC. It specifies CASSLEASGGYEQYF. The chain combines TRBV5-1 with TRBJ2-7; 10 bases are shared with TRBD2. V was clipped by 0 bases and J by 3 bases; unmatched bases: 3. Germline V gene data show CDR1 as SGHRS and CDR2 as YFSETQ. There are 15 residues in the CDR3.